The 22 T cell receptor beta chains in this list originate from one sample, sequenced in a study of T cell changes during pregnancy in multiple sclerosis. Clones were read by immunoSEQ multiplex PCR, and TCRdb kept only the in-frame ones, dropping some. Among 50,000 to 65,000 clones listed, approximately 85% were seen once. Here the sequenced sample was peripheral blood, taken in the first trimester of pregnancy. The receptors were sampled from a female donor with multiple sclerosis, enrolled in a pregnancy study.

As regards this clone: Additional DNA sequences in this sample encode the identical CDR3. The chain recombines TRBV27 with TRBJ2-7, with D possibly being TRBD1 (6 bases). V lost 5 bases and J 3 bases, leaving 11 bases between the germline ends. The CDR3 has 13 amino acids. CDR1 is MNHEY, CDR2 SMNVEV, per germline (reference sequence). In DNA, the CDR3 is TGTGCCAGCAGTCCTACAGGGTACTACGAGCAGTACTTC. Protein sequence: CASSPTGYYEQYF.

The chain joins TRBV7-9 to TRBJ1-1, with D perhaps TRBD1 (5 bases). Trimming left V 1 base short and J 6 bases short, with 18 bases between. CDR1 is SEHNR, CDR2 FQNEAQ, per germline (reference sequence). The CDR3 spans 16 residues. CDR3 loop: CASSLVVRVGDAEAFF. In DNA form, the CDR3 reads TGTGCCAGCAGCTTAGTGGTGAGAGTAGGGGATGCTGAAGCTTTCTTT.

The chain employs TRBV5-6 and TRBJ2-7; 9 nucleotides match TRBD1. This CDR3 contains 17 residues. J was trimmed by 0 bases and V by 3 bases; bases with no gene match: 10. Germline lookup yields CDR1 SGHDT and CDR2 YYEEEE. The CDR3 protein is CASSSTLQGASSYEQYF. CDR3 nucleotide sequence: TGTGCCAGCAGCTCGACTTTACAGGGGGCAAGCTCCTACGAGCAGTACTTC. Complete variable domain (other parts from reference TRBV5-6 and TRBJ2-7): DAGVTQSPTHLIKTRGQQVTLRCSPKSGHDTVSWYQQALGQGPQFIFQYYEEEERQRGNFPDRFSGHQFPNYSSELNVNALLLGDSALYLCASSSTLQGASSYEQYFGPGTRLTVT.

The J gene is TRBJ2-7, the V gene TRBV4-2, with a tentative D call TRBD2 (5 bases). This CDR3 comprises 17 residues. Germline CDR1 LGHNA, CDR2 YNFKEQ. Between the trimmed V and J ends, which lost 0 bases and 0 bases, there was a span of 15 bases. CDR3 sequence (DNA): TGTGCCAGCAGCCAAGATCGGGTGGGAGACCGCTCCTACGAGCAGTACTTC. Its protein is CASSQDRVGDRSYEQYF.

V and J are TRBV28 and TRBJ2-7, with TRBD1 identical over 7 bases. Unmatched junction bases numbered 7, after V lost 3 bases and J lost 2 bases. CDR3 length equals 15 residues. Per the germline V gene, CDR1 is MDHEN and CDR2 is SYDVKM. The CDR3 nucleotides are TGTGCCAGCAGTTTGTTTGCAGGGGGTACCTACGAGCAGTACTTC. Translated: CASSLFAGGTYEQYF.

The count of this clone is one. The chain employs TRBV10-1 and TRBJ2-2, with a possible D match to TRBD2 (5 bases). Germline V gives CDR1 WNHNN, CDR2 SYGVQD (reference sequence). Trimming removed 6 bases from V and 1 base from J, with 9 bases in between. This CDR3 comprises 14 residues. In nucleotides, the CDR3 is TGCGCCAGCAGGGCTAGCTGGAACACCGGGGAGCTGTTTTTT. It specifies CASRASWNTGELFF.

In its sample, this clone was seen a few times. DNA of the CDR3: TGTGCCAGCAGCTTGGACATGAACACTGAAGCTTTCTTT. Encoded protein: CASSLDMNTEAFF. The chain is built from TRBV5-4 and TRBJ1-1; unclear D gene. V dropped 0 bases and J dropped 0 bases, with 3 bases sitting between them. This CDR3 contains 13 residues. Germline V CDR1 and CDR2: SGHNT, YYREEE (reference sequence).

The chain couples TRBV5-1 to TRBJ2-1, with 9 bases lining up with TRBD2. In germline, CDR1 is SGHRS, CDR2 YFSETQ. Trimming removed 0 bases from V and 0 bases from J; junction bases left unmatched: 7. The CDR3 spans 18 residues. CDR3 residues: CASSLAPSGKSSYNEQFF. CDR3 DNA sequence: TGCGCCAGCAGCTTGGCGCCTAGCGGGAAGAGCTCCTACAATGAGCAGTTCTTC.

The chain uses TRBV5-1 and TRBJ2-3; 8 nucleotides line up with TRBD2. This CDR3 has 18 residues. CDR1 SGHRS and CDR2 YFSETQ come from the germline V gene. Unmatched junction bases numbered 20, after V lost 5 bases and J lost 6 bases. The CDR3 DNA reads as TGCGCCAGCAGTCGAACTCCCGGGGGGGGGTATGTCCAGGATACGCAGTATTTT. Protein product: CASSRTPGGGYVQDTQYF.

The rearrangement links TRBV11-2 to TRBJ2-7; 8 nucleotides line up with TRBD2. This CDR3 comprises 15 residues. The V segment lost 2 bases and the J segment 0 bases; nucleotides outside the gene matches: 3. Germline CDR1 reads SGHAT; CDR2 reads FQNNGV. The DNA of the CDR3 is TGTGCCAGCAGCTTATTCGCGGGGGGCTCCTACGAGCAGTACTTC. This translates into CASSLFAGGSYEQYF.

The chain couples TRBV30 to TRBJ2-1; the match to TRBD2 covers 9 bases. The CDR3 runs 13 residues. The germline gives CDR1 GTSNPN, CDR2 SVGIG (reference sequence). Trimming cost V 3 bases and J 6 bases; bases outside gene matches: 3. CDR3 protein: CAWRNSGSNEQFF. The DNA of the CDR3 is TGTGCCTGGAGAAATAGCGGGAGCAATGAGCAGTTCTTC. The full variable domain, rest sourced from reference TRBV30 and TRBJ2-1, is SQTIHQWPATLVQPVGSPLSLECTVEGTSNPNLYWYRQAAGRGLQLLFYSVGIGQISSEVPQNLSASRPQDRQFILSSKKLLLSDSGFYLCAWRNSGSNEQFFGPGTRLTVL.

The chain couples TRBV11-2 to TRBJ2-1; perhaps TRBD1 as D (7 bases). Germline assignment: CDR1 SGHAT and CDR2 FQNNGV. The CDR3 has 17 residues. Trimming took off 5 bases at V and 10 bases at J, with 27 bases between the two ends. This chain's CDR3 is CASSPGAGQTYKREQFF. The CDR3 DNA reads TGTGCCAGCAGCCCCGGGGCGGGACAGACCTACAAGAGGGAGCAGTTCTTC. The full variable domain, rest sourced from reference TRBV11-2 and TRBJ2-1, is EAGVAQSPRYKIIEKRQSVAFWCNPISGHATLYWYQQILGQGPKLLIQFQNNGVVDDSQLPKDRFSAERLKGVDSTLKIQPAKLEDSAVYLCASSPGAGQTYKREQFFGPGTRLTVL.

Note on this clone: An end of the junction does not agree with germline; a read error may underlie this. This chain links TRBV7-9 with TRBJ2-1; 8 positions agree with TRBD2. There are 16 residues in the CDR3. The germline gives CDR1 SEHNR, CDR2 FQNEAQ (reference sequence). CDR3 DNA: TGTGCCAGCAGCCTAGCGGAGGCGGGAGGTTTGGATGAGCAGTTCTTC. This translates into CASSLAEAGGLDEQFF.

The chain employs TRBV5-1 and TRBJ2-1, with TRBD1 matching 8 bases. V lost 0 bases to trimming and J lost 6 bases; unmatched junction nucleotides: 5. This CDR3 contains 15 residues. Germline CDR1 reads SGHRS; CDR2 reads YFSETQ. The CDR3 nucleotides read TGCGCCAGCAGCTTGGGGGGACAGGAGAGCAATGAGCAGTTCTTC. Translating it yields CASSLGGQESNEQFF.

With respect to this clone: A much larger clone lies a single base off, so this may be a read error. V and J are TRBV5-6 and TRBJ1-1, with D maybe TRBD1 (5 bases). Trimming shortened V by 2 bases and J by 3 bases, and 8 bases separated the two germline ends. The CDR3 is made up of 13 amino acids. Germline lookup yields CDR1 SGHDT and CDR2 YYEEEE. Written as DNA, the CDR3 is TGTGCCAGCAGCTTTTCCAGGGACACTGAAGCTTTCTTT. This gives the protein CASSFSRDTEAFF.

The V and J genes are TRBV9 and TRBJ1-2, with D possibly TRBD1 on 5 matching bases. The germline gives CDR1 SGDLS, CDR2 YYNGEE. Trimming cost V 3 bases and J 1 base, with 13 bases left between them. The CDR3 covers 15 residues. CDR3 region: CASSGSGWYNYGYTF. In DNA, the CDR3 is TGTGCCAGCAGCGGTTCAGGGTGGTATAACTATGGCTACACCTTC. Full variable domain (outside the CDR3, taken from reference TRBV9 and TRBJ1-2): DSGVTQTPKHLITATGQRVTLRCSPRSGDLSVYWYQQSLDQGLQFLIQYYNGEERAKGNILERFSAQQFPDLHSELNLSSLELGDSALYFCASSGSGWYNYGYTFGSGTRLTVV.

The chain joins TRBV12-5 to TRBJ2-2, with no clear D. CDR1 and CDR2 (germline): LGHNT, FRNRAP. This CDR3 is 13 amino acids long. Trimming took off 2 bases at V and 5 bases at J, with 6 bases between the two ends. CDR3 sequence: CASGLPKTGELFF. The CDR3 DNA follows: TGTGCTAGTGGTTTGCCTAAGACCGGGGAGCTGTTTTTT.

The chain links TRBV19 to TRBJ1-2, with no clear D. Germline values: CDR1 LNHDA, CDR2 SQIVND (reference sequence). V lost 4 bases to trimming and J lost 4 bases, with 31 bases between them. The CDR3 is made up of 20 amino acids. CDR3 in DNA: TGTGCCAGTAGTACCACCGAGAGCTACTATGAGGGAGGCGTCGGCTATGGCTACACCTTC. Amino acid sequence: CASSTTESYYEGGVGYGYTF.

The chain is built from TRBV5-1 and TRBJ1-1, with unresolved D. The germline gives CDR1 SGHRS, CDR2 YFSETQ. The CDR3 totals 13 residues. V was trimmed by 1 base and J by 5 bases, leaving 9 bases between them. CDR3 loop: CASSLHGATEAFF. The CDR3 region has the DNA TGCGCCAGCAGCTTGCACGGAGCAACTGAAGCTTTCTTT.

This rearrangement joins TRBV2 to TRBJ1-2; maybe TRBD1 (6 bases). The V end was cut by 10 bases, the J end by 6 bases, with 18 bases between. Germline assignment: CDR1 SNHLY and CDR2 FYNNEI. This CDR3 has 13 residues. The CDR3 coding sequence is TGTGCCACCAAAGAGATGGGGGCAGATGGCTACACCTTC. Encoded protein: CATKEMGADGYTF.

This rearrangement joins TRBV5-1 to TRBJ2-7, with 9 bases matching TRBD1. Germline lookup yields CDR1 SGHRS and CDR2 YFSETQ. The V and J ends lost 4 bases and 6 bases, in that order; junction bases with no gene match: 11. There are 15 residues in the CDR3. This chain's CDR3 is CASSEYRGLGSEQYF. The CDR3 DNA reads as TGCGCCAGCAGCGAATACAGGGGGCTGGGAAGCGAGCAGTACTTC. Looking up the rest from reference TRBV5-1 and TRBJ2-7 gives the full variable domain: KAGVTQTPRYLIKTRGQQVTLSCSPISGHRSVSWYQQTPGQGLQFLFEYFSETQRNKGNFPGRFSGRQFSNSRSEMNVSTLELGDSALYLCASSEYRGLGSEQYFGPGTRLTVT.

The genes are TRBV4-1 and TRBJ1-2; D is undetermined. Germline CDR1 and CDR2: MGHRA and YSYEKL. The length of the CDR3 is 16 residues. The V end lost 0 bases, the J end lost 0 bases, and 11 bases lay between the germline ends. CDR3 bases: TGCGCCAGCAGCCAAGATAGCGGGAATTCTAACTATGGCTACACCTTC. Encoded protein: CASSQDSGNSNYGYTF.